These 14 T cell receptor beta chains were all obtained from the same sample, sequenced in a study of T cell responses to AZD1222 COVID-19 vaccine. Measured with immunoSEQ multiplex PCR; TCRdb has only the in-frame clones, and not every one. This table holds roughly 130,000 clones, about 93% found once. The specimen comprised peripheral blood, sampled on day 0 of AZD1222 vaccination. The receptors derive from an adult in good health.

The CDR3 nucleotides are TGCGCCAGCAGGAGACTAGCGGGAGGCTACAATGAGCAGTTCTTC. This codes for CASRRLAGGYNEQFF. The gene calls are TRBV10-2 and TRBJ2-1, with 13 bases fitting TRBD2. The V gene end was trimmed by 6 bases and the J gene end by 3 bases; junction bases not matched to a gene: 2. From germline, CDR1 is WSHSY and CDR2 SAAADI. The CDR3 has 15 residues.

The V gene is TRBV7-6, the J gene TRBJ2-7, with 7 bases fitting TRBD2. The germline CDR1 and CDR2 sequences are SGHVS and FNYEAQ. After removal of 1 base from V and 7 bases from J, the junction contained 7 bases not matched to a gene. The CDR3 extends over 14 amino acids. CDR3 sequence: CASSLGRGGGEQYF. The CDR3 coding sequence is TGTGCCAGCAGCTTAGGGCGCGGGGGAGGGGAGCAGTACTTC.

The rearrangement joins TRBV6-5 to TRBJ2-7, with D perhaps TRBD1 or TRBD2 (5 bases each). CDR3 length: 14 residues. From germline, CDR1 is MNHEY and CDR2 SVGAGI. With 3 bases removed from V and 2 bases from J, the gap between germline ends came to 11 bases. The CDR3 region has the DNA TGTGCCAGCAGTTATCCGGGACGGGCCTACGAGCAGTACTTC. Residues: CASSYPGRAYEQYF.

V is TRBV27 and J is TRBJ2-7; TRBD2 might be the D (6 bases). V lost 2 bases and J 0 bases, leaving 11 bases between the germline ends. From germline, CDR1 is MNHEY and CDR2 SMNVEV (reference sequence). CDR3 length: 15 residues. CDR3 nucleotides: TGTGCCAGCAGTTTAAACTTCGGGAGCTCCTACGAGCAGTACTTC. Its protein product is CASSLNFGSSYEQYF.

J is TRBJ1-2 and V is TRBV5-8; TRBD1 agrees at 8 bases. In germline, CDR1 is SGHTS, CDR2 YDEGEE. The CDR3 is 17 amino acids. Trimming at V came to 1 base and at J to 1 base, leaving 9 bases not matched to a gene. The CDR3 sequence: CASSLLWDRPNNYGYTF. CDR3 nucleotides: TGTGCCAGCAGCTTGTTATGGGACAGGCCGAATAACTATGGCTACACCTTC.

The CDR3, as DNA: TGTGCCAGCAGCTTAGGGGCTAGCGGGTCCTACAATGAGCAGTTCTTC. Protein sequence: CASSLGASGSYNEQFF. The rearrangement joins TRBV11-2 to TRBJ2-1; TRBD2 matches at 8 bases. The germline V gene encodes CDR1 SGHAT and CDR2 FQNNGV. The CDR3 runs to 16 residues. The junction had 3 bases not matched to a gene; V was cut back by 1 base and J by 1 base.

This clone was seen a single time. The chain links TRBV7-2 to TRBJ2-3; TRBD1 might be the D (6 bases). The ends were cut back, 1 base at V and 1 base at J, with 15 bases in the middle. Germline V gene data show CDR1 as SGHTA and CDR2 as FQGNSA. The CDR3 runs to 17 residues. CDR3 DNA: TGTGCCAGCAGCTTAGTAGGTCAGGGGTTGGGCACAGATACGCAGTATTTT. Its translation: CASSLVGQGLGTDTQYF.

The chain links TRBV19 to TRBJ2-7, with a weak D call TRBD2 (6 bases). V dropped 7 bases and J dropped 5 bases, with 18 bases sitting between them. Germline V gives CDR1 LNHDA, CDR2 SQIVND (reference sequence). The CDR3 is 14 amino acids. CDR3 protein: CASKVSASGDEQYF. The CDR3 DNA reads as TGTGCCAGTAAGGTCTCGGCCTCGGGGGACGAGCAGTACTTC.

The V and J genes are TRBV28 and TRBJ1-3, with a possible D match to TRBD1 (6 bases). The germline gives CDR1 MDHEN, CDR2 SYDVKM. The V and J ends lost 6 bases and 0 bases respectively, with 12 bases between them. There are 15 residues in the CDR3. For the CDR3, the DNA is TGTGCCAGCAGACCAGGGACAATCTCTGGAAACACCATATATTTT. Amino acids: CASRPGTISGNTIYF.

The V call is TRBV11-2, the J call TRBJ2-1, with D perhaps given as TRBD1 or TRBD2 (6 bases each). This CDR3 is built from 14 residues. Germline V CDR1 and CDR2: SGHAT, FQNNGV. Trimming took 8 bases from V and 3 from J, leaving 14 bases between them. The CDR3: CASRGEGGYNEQFF. CDR3 coding DNA: TGTGCCAGCCGGGGAGAGGGGGGCTACAATGAGCAGTTCTTC.

The chain recombines TRBV5-1 with TRBJ2-1; possibly TRBD2 for D (6 bases). Germline V gives CDR1 SGHRS, CDR2 YFSETQ. This CDR3 is 16 amino acids long. Trimming took 0 bases from V and 0 from J, leaving 10 bases between them. The CDR3, as DNA: TGCGCCAGCAGCTTGGGAGTCGGGAGCTCCTACAATGAGCAGTTCTTC. It specifies CASSLGVGSSYNEQFF.

The gene calls are TRBV30 and TRBJ2-2, with TRBD2 as a possible D gene (6 bases). V was trimmed by 0 bases and J by 7 bases, leaving 12 bases between them. The CDR3 totals 14 residues. Germline V gene sequence: CDR1 GTSNPN, CDR2 SVGIG (reference sequence). Written as DNA, the CDR3 is TGTGCCTGGAGTGTACGGCGTAGCGGCGGGGAGCTGTTTTTT. It encodes CAWSVRRSGGELFF.

This chain uses TRBV3-1 (or the pseudogene TRBV3-2) with TRBJ1-2; D is possibly TRBD1 (5 bases). The CDR3 loop spans 13 amino acids. Germline CDR1 and CDR2: LGHDT and YNNKEL (reference sequence). V lost 4 bases and J lost 7, with 13 bases in between. The CDR3 sequence is CASSRGEGSGYTF. Here the CDR3 DNA reads TGTGCCAGCAGCCGGGGGGAGGGAAGTGGCTACACCTTC.

This chain joins TRBV5-1 and TRBJ2-5, with 8 bases fitting TRBD1. The V gene end was trimmed by 3 bases and the J gene end by 3 bases; junction bases not matched to a gene: 4. Germline assignment: CDR1 SGHRS and CDR2 YFSETQ. This CDR3 comprises 14 residues. The CDR3 is CASSWTGLEETQYF. CDR3 nucleotide sequence: TGCGCCAGCAGCTGGACAGGGCTGGAAGAGACCCAGTACTTC.